This T cell receptor (beta chain) was found in a study of blood T cell repertoires in COVID-19. Deletions cut 3 bases from V and 3 bases from J, with 12 bases between. Germline V gene data show CDR1 as GTSNPN and CDR2 as SVGIG (reference sequence). The CDR3 extends over 13 amino acids. Repertoires were generated with immunoSEQ multiplex PCR, while TCRdb's copy carries only in-frame clones and drops some. This sample has approximately 280,000 clones, with roughly 91% found just once. Sequenced input: peripheral blood. The rearrangement joins TRBV30 to TRBJ2-7, with a weak D call TRBD1 (5 bases). This receptor was obtained from a man aged 40-49 years with acute or convalescent COVID-19. Here the CDR3 reads CAWSPGLGYEQYF. The CDR3 coding sequence is TGTGCCTGGAGCCCAGGGCTAGGCTACGAGCAGTACTTC.